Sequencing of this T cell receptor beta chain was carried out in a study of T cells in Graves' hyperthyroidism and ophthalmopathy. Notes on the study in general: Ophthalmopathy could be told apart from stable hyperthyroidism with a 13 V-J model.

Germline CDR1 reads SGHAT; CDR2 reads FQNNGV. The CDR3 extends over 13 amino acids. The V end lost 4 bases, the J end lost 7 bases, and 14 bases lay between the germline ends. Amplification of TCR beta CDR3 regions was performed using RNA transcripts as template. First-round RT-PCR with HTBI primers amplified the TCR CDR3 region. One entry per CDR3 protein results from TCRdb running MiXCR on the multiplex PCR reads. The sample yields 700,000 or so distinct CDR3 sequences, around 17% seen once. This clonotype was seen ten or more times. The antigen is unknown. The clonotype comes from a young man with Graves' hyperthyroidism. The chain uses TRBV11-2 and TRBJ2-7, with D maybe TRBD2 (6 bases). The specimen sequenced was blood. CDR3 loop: CASSSPRGKEQYF. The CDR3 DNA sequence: TGTGCCAGCAGCTCCCCACGGGGGAAGGAGCAGTACTTC.